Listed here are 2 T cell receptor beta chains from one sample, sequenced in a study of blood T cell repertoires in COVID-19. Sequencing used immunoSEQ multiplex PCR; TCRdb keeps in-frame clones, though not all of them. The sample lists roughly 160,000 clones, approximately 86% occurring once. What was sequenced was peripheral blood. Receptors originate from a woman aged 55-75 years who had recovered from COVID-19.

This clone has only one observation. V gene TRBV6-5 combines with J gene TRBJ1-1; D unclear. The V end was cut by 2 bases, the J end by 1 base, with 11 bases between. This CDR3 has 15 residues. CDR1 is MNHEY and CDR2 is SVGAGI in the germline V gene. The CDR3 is CASSYPYGENTEAFF. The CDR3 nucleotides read TGTGCCAGCAGTTACCCTTATGGAGAGAACACTGAAGCTTTCTTT.

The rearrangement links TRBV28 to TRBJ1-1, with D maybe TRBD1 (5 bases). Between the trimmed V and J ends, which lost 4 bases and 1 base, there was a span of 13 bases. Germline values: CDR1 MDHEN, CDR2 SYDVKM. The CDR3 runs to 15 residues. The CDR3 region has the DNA TGTGCCAGCAGTTCTCTGGACACCACGAACACTGAAGCTTTCTTT. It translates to CASSSLDTTNTEAFF.